Below, 19 T cell receptor beta chains from the same sample are listed, as sequenced in a study of shared clonotypes between healthy human individuals. TCRdb's table, derived via immunoSEQ multiplex PCR, lists solely in-frame clones and lacks some. The sample consists of about 2.3 million clones, 85% to 95% of them appearing once. Sequencing input: naive CD4+ T cells from PBMCs. Subset in this sample: CD45RA+ positively selected. These receptors were taken from a man in his late teens or twenties in good health. Some clones in this sample may be carry-over from other donors' samples.

The table lists this clone with a count of one. The gene calls are TRBV28 and TRBJ1-3; TRBD1 might be the D (5 bases). The germline gives CDR1 MDHEN, CDR2 SYDVKM. This CDR3 has 20 residues. Trimming took 1 base from V and 4 from J, leaving 26 bases between them. This CDR3 reads CASSLFGANWRQGTGNTIYF. The CDR3 nucleotides are TGTGCCAGCAGTTTATTCGGGGCGAATTGGAGGCAGGGTACCGGAAACACCATATATTTT. Complete variable domain (other parts from reference TRBV28 and TRBJ1-3): DVKVTQSSRYLVKRTGEKVFLECVQDMDHENMFWYRQDPGLGLRLIYFSYDVKMKEKGDIPEGYSVSREKKERFSLILESASTNQTSMYLCASSLFGANWRQGTGNTIYFGEGSWLTVV.

V is TRBV5-1 and J is TRBJ1-1; maybe TRBD1 (6 bases). Per germline, CDR1 SGHRS and CDR2 YFSETQ. The CDR3 is made up of 15 amino acids. Deletions cut 2 bases from V and 3 bases from J, with 14 bases between. DNA of the CDR3: TGCGCCAGCAGCTTATACAGGGCTAGGGACACTGAAGCTTTCTTT. It yields the protein CASSLYRARDTEAFF.

The V call is TRBV10-2, the J call TRBJ2-5; tentatively, D is TRBD2 (6 bases). The CDR3 covers 13 residues. Per the germline V gene, CDR1 is WSHSY and CDR2 is SAAADI. Between the trimmed V and J ends, which lost 4 bases and 4 bases, there was a span of 10 bases. The CDR3 protein is CASSVGGPETQYF. CDR3 nucleotide sequence: TGCGCCAGCAGTGTAGGAGGGCCAGAGACCCAGTACTTC.

The rearrangement links TRBV4-2 to TRBJ2-7, with 12 positions matching TRBD2. The germline V gene encodes CDR1 LGHNA and CDR2 YNFKEQ. This CDR3 has 19 residues. Unmatched junction bases numbered 12, after V lost 1 base and J lost 2 bases. DNA of the CDR3: TGTGCCAGCAGCCAAGCGGTCGGGCTAGCGGGAGGGCCGCCCTACGAGCAGTACTTC. Its translation is CASSQAVGLAGGPPYEQYF.

The gene calls are TRBV7-9 and TRBJ2-1; 7 bases are a match to TRBD1. CDR3 length: 15 amino acids. The germline CDR1 and CDR2 sequences are SEHNR and FQNEAQ (reference sequence). V shed 4 bases, J shed 6 bases, and the junction held 9 bases outside the gene matches. In DNA, the CDR3 is TGTGCCAGCAGCTCCCCTGACAGGGTAGGCAATGAGCAGTTCTTC. This gives the protein CASSSPDRVGNEQFF.

V gene TRBV11-2 combines with J gene TRBJ2-2, with TRBD2 matching 8 bases. The CDR3 consists of 17 residues. The J segment lost 3 bases and the V segment lost 1 base, leaving 7 bases of the junction unmatched. Germline CDR1 SGHAT, CDR2 FQNNGV. CDR3 sequence: CASSLGLTSGHTGELFF. For the CDR3, the DNA is TGTGCCAGCAGCTTAGGCCTTACTAGCGGCCACACCGGGGAGCTGTTTTTT.

This clone has only one observation. The chain links TRBV5-1 to TRBJ1-1; TRBD1 is a possible D gene (6 bases). The CDR3 length is 16 residues. The V and J ends lost 4 bases and 0 bases respectively, with 16 bases between them. Germline V lookup: CDR1 SGHRS, CDR2 YFSETQ. The CDR3 DNA reads TGCGCCAGCAGCCCCTTGGGAGGGGACATGAACACTGAAGCTTTCTTT. Its translation is CASSPLGGDMNTEAFF.

The chain carries TRBV27 and TRBJ2-3; the match to TRBD2 covers 8 bases. Germline values: CDR1 MNHEY, CDR2 SMNVEV (reference sequence). This CDR3 has 14 amino acids. Losses at the gene ends were 7 bases for V and 5 bases for J; bases not matched to a gene: 8. Here the CDR3 reads CASTLGLGQDTQYF. DNA of the CDR3: TGTGCCAGCACCCTGGGACTAGGTCAAGATACGCAGTATTTT.

This chain links TRBV23-1 with TRBJ2-3; D is perhaps TRBD2 (5 bases). TRBV23-1 is sorted into the ORF group, with uncertain function. This CDR3 is built from 15 residues. The V end lost 2 bases, the J end lost 4 bases, and 13 bases lay between the germline ends. The CDR3 region has the DNA TGCGCCAGCAGTCAACCCACCGCCGGGGCAGATACGCAGTATTTT. Translating gives CASSQPTAGADTQYF.

This chain links TRBV9 with TRBJ1-1; 7 bases fit TRBD1. The CDR3 spans 15 residues. CDR1 and CDR2 (germline): SGDLS, YYNGEE. Unmatched junction bases numbered 10, after V lost 5 bases and J lost 3 bases. DNA of the CDR3: TGTGCCAGCAGGAGGGGGCATGGCACCTACACTGAAGCTTTCTTT. It codes for CASRRGHGTYTEAFF.

This rearrangement joins TRBV28 to TRBJ2-7; the match to TRBD1 covers 9 bases. The CDR3 loop spans 15 amino acids. Germline trimming cut 5 bases from V and 6 bases from J; bases unmatched to any gene: 11. Germline assignment: CDR1 MDHEN and CDR2 SYDVKM. The CDR3 here is CASSTAGQGFIEQYF. For the CDR3, the DNA is TGTGCCAGCAGTACCGCCGGACAGGGGTTCATCGAGCAGTACTTC.

The chain is built from TRBV28 and TRBJ2-5; tentatively, D is TRBD1 (6 bases). This CDR3 is built from 14 residues. Germline V CDR1 and CDR2: MDHEN, SYDVKM. Trimming pared 8 bases from V and 3 bases from J, leaving 16 bases between. The CDR3 here is CASGSGQGEETQYF. In DNA, the CDR3 is TGTGCCAGCGGTTCGGGACAAGGGGAAGAGACCCAGTACTTC.

This chain links TRBV18 with TRBJ2-3; D is uncertain. V was pared by 6 bases and J by 1 base, with 17 bases between. CDR3 length equals 16 residues. Germline CDR1 KGHSH, CDR2 LQKENI. The CDR3 region has the DNA TGTGCCAGCTCGGCCACGATGGCGGTGGGCACAGATACGCAGTATTTT. This sequence encodes CASSATMAVGTDTQYF.

The chain links TRBV6-6 to TRBJ2-5; 11 bases are shared with TRBD1. The length of the CDR3 is 15 residues. V lost 5 bases and J lost 5; bases outside the gene matches: 7. The germline CDR1 and CDR2 sequences are MNHNY and SVGAGI (reference sequence). The CDR3 here is CASSPGTGGKETQYF. For the CDR3, the DNA is TGTGCCAGCAGTCCAGGGACAGGGGGAAAGGAGACCCAGTACTTC.

The V and J genes are TRBV5-4 and TRBJ2-1; maybe TRBD2 (6 bases). Germline CDR1 and CDR2: SGHNT and YYREEE (reference sequence). The CDR3 spans 15 residues. Trimming took off 4 bases at V and 1 base at J, with 12 bases between the two ends. CDR3 nucleotides: TGTGCCAGCAGCATGGACTACCCGTCCTACAATGAGCAGTTCTTC. Amino acid sequence: CASSMDYPSYNEQFF.

The chain links TRBV9 to TRBJ1-2; 7 bases map to TRBD1. CDR1 and CDR2 from the germline V gene are SGDLS and YYNGEE. V shed 2 bases and J 2 bases; nucleotides not matched to a gene: 9. CDR3 length: 16 amino acids. In DNA form, the CDR3 reads TGTGCCAGCAGCGTCAGGGGGTCCGGTACAAACTATGGCTACACCTTC. It codes for CASSVRGSGTNYGYTF.

This clone was seen a single time. V and J are TRBV28 and TRBJ1-2; no clear D gene. The CDR3 loop spans 16 amino acids. Trimming left V 4 bases short and J 10 bases short, with 25 bases between. The germline V gene has CDR1 MDHEN and CDR2 SYDVKM. The CDR3 DNA is TGTGCCAGCAGTTCCCCCTCGGCCGGGCTGCCTCAAGACTACACCTTC. Translating it yields CASSSPSAGLPQDYTF.

V and J are TRBV28 and TRBJ2-7, with 8 nucleotides matching TRBD1. Trimming at V came to 4 bases and at J to 6 bases, leaving 11 bases not matched to a gene. CDR3 length equals 15 residues. Germline V gives CDR1 MDHEN, CDR2 SYDVKM. The CDR3 region has the DNA TGTGCCAGCAGTTACCTGACAGGGGCAGGGGGCGAGCAGTACTTC. Protein product: CASSYLTGAGGEQYF.

The rearrangement uses TRBV9 and TRBJ2-5, with a possible D match to TRBD1 (6 bases). The V gene lost 2 bases and the J gene lost 9 bases, with 17 bases spanning the gap. Germline loops: CDR1 SGDLS, CDR2 YYNGEE. The CDR3 sequence is 14 residues long. CDR3 protein: CASSVLAGDTAQYF. The CDR3 DNA sequence: TGTGCCAGCAGCGTCTTAGCAGGGGACACGGCCCAGTACTTC.